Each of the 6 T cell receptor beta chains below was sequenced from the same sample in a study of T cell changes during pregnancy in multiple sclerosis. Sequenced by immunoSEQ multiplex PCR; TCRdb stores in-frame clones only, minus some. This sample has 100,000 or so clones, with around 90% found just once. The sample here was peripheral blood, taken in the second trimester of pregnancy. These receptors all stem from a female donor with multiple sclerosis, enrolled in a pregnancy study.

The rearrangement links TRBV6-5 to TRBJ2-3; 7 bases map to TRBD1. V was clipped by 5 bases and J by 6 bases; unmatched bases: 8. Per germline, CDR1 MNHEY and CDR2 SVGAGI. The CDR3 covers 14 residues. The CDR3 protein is CASSPLATGDTQYF. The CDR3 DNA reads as TGTGCCAGCAGTCCCCTGGCGACAGGGGATACGCAGTATTTT.

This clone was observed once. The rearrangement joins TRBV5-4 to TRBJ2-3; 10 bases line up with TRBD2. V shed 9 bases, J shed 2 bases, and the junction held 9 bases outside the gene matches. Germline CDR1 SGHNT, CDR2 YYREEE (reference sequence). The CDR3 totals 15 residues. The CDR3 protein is CATTRTSGFTDTQYF. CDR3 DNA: TGTGCCACTACCCGGACTAGCGGATTCACAGATACGCAGTATTTT. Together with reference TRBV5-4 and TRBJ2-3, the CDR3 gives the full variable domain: ETGVTQSPTHLIKTRGQQVTLRCSSQSGHNTVSWYQQALGQGPQFIFQYYREEENGRGNFPPRFSGLQFPNYSSELNVNALELDDSALYLCATTRTSGFTDTQYFGPGTRLTVL.

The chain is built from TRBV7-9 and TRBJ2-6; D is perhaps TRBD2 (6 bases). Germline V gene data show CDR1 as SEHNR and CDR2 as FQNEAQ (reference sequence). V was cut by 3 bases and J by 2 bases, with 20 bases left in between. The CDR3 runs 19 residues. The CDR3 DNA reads TGTGCCAGCAGCTTCCCGGCTAGGCAGGGAGGCGCTGGGGCCAACGTCCTGACTTTC. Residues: CASSFPARQGGAGANVLTF. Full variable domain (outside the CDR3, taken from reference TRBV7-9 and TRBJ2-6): DTGVSQNPRHKITKRGQNVTFRCDPISEHNRLYWYRQTLGQGPEFLTYFQNEAQLEKSRLLSDRFSAERPKGSFSTLEIQRTEQGDSAMYLCASSFPARQGGAGANVLTFGAGSRLTVL.

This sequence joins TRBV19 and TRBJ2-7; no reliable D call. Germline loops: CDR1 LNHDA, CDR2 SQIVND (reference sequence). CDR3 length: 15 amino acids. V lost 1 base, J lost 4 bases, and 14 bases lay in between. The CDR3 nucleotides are TGTGCCAGTAGTATAGCTCCGGCAGGTCCGTACGAGCAGTACTTC. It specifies CASSIAPAGPYEQYF.

The CDR3 DNA reads TGTGCCAGCAGCGTAGTCTCGCGAACGAGCTCCTACAATGAGCAGTTCTTC. Amino acid sequence: CASSVVSRTSSYNEQFF. The chain couples TRBV9 to TRBJ2-1; unclear D gene. Trimming removed 0 bases at V and 0 bases at J, with 13 bases between. Germline-derived CDR1 and CDR2 are SGDLS and YYNGEE. This CDR3 has 17 residues. Filled out from reference TRBV9 and TRBJ2-1, the complete variable domain reads DSGVTQTPKHLITATGQRVTLRCSPRSGDLSVYWYQQSLDQGLQFLIQYYNGEERAKGNILERFSAQQFPDLHSELNLSSLELGDSALYFCASSVVSRTSSYNEQFFGPGTRLTVL.

Here the CDR3 reads CASSLVAGKKASYEQYF. The CDR3 region has the DNA TGTGCCAGCAGCTTAGTTGCCGGGAAGAAGGCCTCCTACGAGCAGTACTTC. J is TRBJ2-7 and V is TRBV7-9; perhaps TRBD2 as D (5 bases). V dropped 1 base and J dropped 0 bases, with 16 bases sitting between them. The CDR3 extends over 17 amino acids. Germline values: CDR1 SEHNR, CDR2 FQNEAQ (reference sequence).